Presented here are 22 T cell receptor beta chains from one specimen sequenced in a study of graft-versus-host responses after intestinal transplantation. Produced via immunoSEQ multiplex PCR; TCRdb's table is partial and in-frame only. The sample has about 43,000 clones; about 95% are singletons. The sample consisted of PBMCs, taken 335 days after intestinal transplant. Receptors were obtained from a human patient who received an intestinal transplant, so some T cells may come from the graft donor.

The gene calls are TRBV5-1 and TRBJ2-7; the D is unclear. V gave up 6 bases and J gave up 2 bases, with 9 bases separating them. Germline V gene lookup returns CDR1 SGHRS and CDR2 YFSETQ. The CDR3 loop spans 12 amino acids. The CDR3 spells CASTNQAYEQYF. CDR3 nucleotide sequence: TGCGCCAGCACCAACCAGGCCTACGAGCAGTACTTC. The full variable domain, with the rest looked up from reference TRBV5-1 and TRBJ2-7, is KAGVTQTPRYLIKTRGQQVTLSCSPISGHRSVSWYQQTPGQGLQFLFEYFSETQRNKGNFPGRFSGRQFSNSRSEMNVSTLELGDSALYLCASTNQAYEQYFGPGTRLTVT.

The gene calls are TRBV28 and TRBJ1-2, with D maybe TRBD1 (6 bases). V dropped 5 bases and J dropped 4 bases, with 14 bases sitting between them. CDR3 size: 14 residues. Germline assignment: CDR1 MDHEN and CDR2 SYDVKM. The DNA for the CDR3 is TGTGCCAGCAGTCCTCCGGGGGCGGTCTATGGCTACACCTTC. This codes for CASSPPGAVYGYTF.

The rearrangement uses TRBV6-5 and TRBJ2-3; 9 bases match TRBD2. Trimming removed 6 bases from V and 5 bases from J; junction bases left unmatched: 6. Per the germline V gene, CDR1 is MNHEY and CDR2 is SVGAGI. The CDR3 consists of 14 residues. The CDR3 bases are TGTGCCAGCAGGAGGCGGGGGGGGATAGATACGCAGTATTTT. Translation gives CASRRRGGIDTQYF.

The chain couples TRBV11-1 to TRBJ2-1; a possible D gene is TRBD1 (6 bases). Trimming cost V 1 base and J 2 bases, with 12 bases left between them. The CDR3 consists of 16 residues. Germline CDR1 is SGHAT and CDR2 is FQDESV (reference sequence). The CDR3 region has the DNA TGTGCCAGCAGCTTAGACAGGGTAGACACCTACAATGAGCAGTTCTTC. Translating it yields CASSLDRVDTYNEQFF.

The J gene is TRBJ1-3, the V gene TRBV19; no definite D call. V gave up 3 bases and J gave up 0 bases, with 9 bases separating them. The CDR3 loop spans 15 amino acids. Per the germline V gene, CDR1 is LNHDA and CDR2 is SQIVND (reference sequence). CDR3 loop: CASSMNGVSGNTIYF. For the CDR3, the DNA is TGTGCCAGTAGTATGAACGGGGTCTCTGGAAACACCATATATTTT.

This sequence joins TRBV6-6 and TRBJ1-6, with D hard to call. CDR1 and CDR2 from the germline V gene are MNHNY and SVGAGI (reference sequence). There are 14 residues in the CDR3. V was cut by 2 bases and J by 7 bases, with 9 bases left in between. Written as DNA, the CDR3 is TGTGCCAGCAGTTACGTAGTTAGGAATTCACCCCTCCACTTT. Translating it yields CASSYVVRNSPLHF.

The V call is TRBV6-5, the J call TRBJ2-3; 8 bases agree with TRBD2. The trim removed 0 bases at V and 1 base at J, leaving 0 bases unmatched. CDR1 is MNHEY, CDR2 SVGAGI, per germline. The CDR3 runs to 15 residues. The CDR3 DNA reads as TGTGCCAGCAGTTACTCGCGGGGGGGCACAGATACGCAGTATTTT. It codes for CASSYSRGGTDTQYF.

The chain carries TRBV5-4 and TRBJ1-1; 7 bases line up with TRBD1. This CDR3 is 12 amino acids long. V trimming: 4 bases; J trimming: 11 bases; junction bases outside the gene matches: 8. Germline loops: CDR1 SGHNT, CDR2 YYREEE (reference sequence). The CDR3 nucleotides are TGTGCCAGCAGCATGAAACAGGGGAGTGCTTTCTTT. Its translation is CASSMKQGSAFF.

V usage is TRBV4-1 and J usage is TRBJ2-1, with a tentative D call TRBD2 (7 bases). The CDR3 length is 14 residues. Germline V lookup: CDR1 MGHRA, CDR2 YSYEKL. Trimming cost V 1 base and J 9 bases, with 13 bases left between them. CDR3 bases: TGCGCCAGCAGCCAAGGCGGGGGCGACGGTGAGCAGTTCTTC. Amino acids: CASSQGGGDGEQFF.

The chain employs TRBV28 and TRBJ2-5; perhaps D is TRBD1 or TRBD2 (5 bases each). The last part of the DNA fits TRBJ2-7 better; the J call may be wrong. The CDR3 consists of 14 residues. Germline V gene data show CDR1 as MDHEN and CDR2 as SYDVKM. This CDR3 reads CASSLGGPTYEQYF. The CDR3 DNA follows: TGTGCCAGCAGTTTAGGGGGACCGACCTACGAGCAGTACTTC.

The chain combines TRBV6-5 with TRBJ1-5, with D perhaps matching TRBD1 (5 bases). The CDR3 consists of 15 residues. The V end lost 0 bases, the J end lost 4 bases, and 10 bases lay between the germline ends. Germline lookup yields CDR1 MNHEY and CDR2 SVGAGI. CDR3 DNA sequence: TGTGCCAGCAGTTACTCGGCAGGGCCAAATCAGCCCCAGCATTTT. It is translated as CASSYSAGPNQPQHF.

The genes are TRBV10-3 and TRBJ2-5, with 9 bases lining up with TRBD1. Judging by the DNA end, TRBJ2-7 fits better; the J call may be wrong. CDR3 length: 15 residues. Germline values: CDR1 ENHRY, CDR2 SYGVKD. The CDR3 nucleotides are TGTGCCATCACCTTGGACAGGGGAAGCTCCTACGAGCAGTACTTC. It codes for CAITLDRGSSYEQYF.

The gene calls are TRBV11-2 and TRBJ2-7; D is unclear. There are 14 residues in the CDR3. The V gene lost 1 base and the J gene lost 3 bases, with 10 bases spanning the gap. The germline V gene encodes CDR1 SGHAT and CDR2 FQNNGV. CDR3 protein: CASSLGLRDYEQYF. The CDR3 DNA reads as TGTGCCAGCAGCTTAGGTCTACGAGACTACGAGCAGTACTTC.

The V gene is TRBV28, the J gene TRBJ2-3, with 8 bases identical to TRBD2. The V segment lost 5 bases and the J segment 7 bases; nucleotides outside the gene matches: 11. The germline gives CDR1 MDHEN, CDR2 SYDVKM. The length of the CDR3 is 15 residues. The DNA for the CDR3 is TGTGCCAGCAGTCCACCCCCCGGACTAGCCCATACGCAGTATTTT. Its protein is CASSPPPGLAHTQYF.

The CDR3 here is CASSIEWGTSGADLSTDTQYF. CDR3 DNA sequence: TGTGCCAGTAGTATTGAGTGGGGAACTAGCGGGGCTGACCTAAGCACAGATACGCAGTATTTT. V and J are TRBV19 and TRBJ2-3; 10 bases align to TRBD2. The V gene end was trimmed by 3 bases and the J gene end by 0 bases; junction bases not matched to a gene: 18. The CDR3 loop spans 21 amino acids. Germline CDR1 is LNHDA and CDR2 is SQIVND (reference sequence).

The rearrangement joins TRBV7-9 to TRBJ2-5; 8 bases map to TRBD1. The germline V gene has CDR1 SEHNR and CDR2 FQNEAQ (reference sequence). Trimming at V came to 5 bases and at J to 0 bases, leaving 2 bases not matched to a gene. This CDR3 contains 14 residues. The CDR3 region has the DNA TGTGCCAGCAGCCCGGACAGGGACCAAGAGACCCAGTACTTC. The encoded protein is CASSPDRDQETQYF.

The genes are TRBV12-5 and TRBJ2-1; 11 bases map to TRBD2. Germline V lookup: CDR1 LGHNT, CDR2 FRNRAP. With 1 base clipped from V and 8 bases from J, the junction kept 7 bases outside the gene matches. The CDR3 contains 16 residues. CDR3 protein: CASGLGGLAEVHEQFF. The CDR3 coding sequence is TGTGCTAGTGGTTTGGGGGGACTAGCGGAGGTCCATGAGCAGTTCTTC.

The rearrangement joins TRBV4-1 to TRBJ2-3; D is possibly TRBD2 (6 bases). Trimming cost V 5 bases and J 0 bases, with 21 bases left between them. The germline CDR1 and CDR2 sequences are MGHRA and YSYEKL. This CDR3 has 18 amino acids. CDR3 sequence reads: CASSSSGYPAPSTDTQYF. CDR3 sequence (DNA): TGCGCCAGCAGCTCCAGCGGGTACCCAGCCCCGAGCACAGATACGCAGTATTTT.

The chain links TRBV27 to TRBJ2-7; 9 bases are a match to TRBD2. Per germline, CDR1 MNHEY and CDR2 SMNVEV (reference sequence). Unmatched junction bases numbered 11, after V lost 5 bases and J lost 3 bases. CDR3 length equals 16 residues. The CDR3 loop is CASSPQGAGGDYEQYF. CDR3 bases: TGTGCCAGCAGTCCCCAAGGGGCGGGAGGGGACTACGAGCAGTACTTC.

The gene calls are TRBV5-1 and TRBJ2-7; 10 bases are shared with TRBD2. The junction had 3 bases not matched to a gene; V was cut back by 4 bases and J by 2 bases. Germline loops: CDR1 SGHRS, CDR2 YFSETQ. The CDR3 consists of 14 residues. The CDR3 bases are TGCGCCAGCAGCACAGGACTAGCGGCCTACGAGCAGTACTTC. This codes for CASSTGLAAYEQYF.

The V and J genes are TRBV2 and TRBJ1-1; no reliable D call. Germline values: CDR1 SNHLY, CDR2 FYNNEI. The CDR3 runs to 14 residues. The V end was cut by 3 bases, the J end by 6 bases, with 14 bases between. The CDR3 spells CASSERETRPEAFF. In DNA, the CDR3 is TGTGCCAGCAGTGAGAGGGAAACTCGGCCTGAAGCTTTCTTT.

This chain connects TRBV30 to TRBJ1-1; the D is unclear. Trimming cost V 8 bases and J 1 base, with 17 bases left between them. The CDR3 is made up of 14 amino acids. From germline, CDR1 is GTSNPN and CDR2 SVGIG (reference sequence). CDR3 protein: CARGAGPTNTEAFF. Written as DNA, the CDR3 is TGTGCCCGGGGTGCCGGGCCCACGAACACTGAAGCTTTCTTT.